This is a list of T cell receptor beta chains from one sample in a study of identical twins. TCRdb fed the 5' RACE reads into MiXCR, producing one record per CDR3 protein. The sample has 400,000 to 550,000 distinct CDR3 sequences, around 20% seen once; the top ten hold roughly 0.9%. The sample was also linked to a second study, of T cells expressing NK-cell markers.

The sequenced sample consisted of CD4+ T cells sorted from blood. Every receptor here comes from a woman under 30 in good health. Both conserved end residues are part of each CDR3. A D gene is named only where the DNA matches it firmly. Only some rows state a clone size, as once, few, many or a class for expanded clones.

TGTGCCAGCAGCCCTAATTGGAGCGGACCTTATGGCTACACCTTC	CASSPNWSGPYGYTF	TRBJ1-2	many	NA	TRBV14
TGTGCCACCAGTGGTTCCCAGGGCGGGCAAGATACGCAGTATTTT	CATSGSQGGQDTQYF	TRBJ2-3	NA	NA	TRBV24-1
TGCGCCAGCAGTGAGTCGGGGAGGCCCGAGACCCAGTACTTC	CASSESGRPETQYF	TRBJ2-5	NA	NA	TRBV10-1
TGTGCCAGCAGTTCCGGACAGGGGGTTTTATACGAGCAGTACTTC	CASSSGQGVLYEQYF	TRBJ2-7	NA	TRBD1	TRBV11-2
TGTGCCATACCCAAGGGCGCAGCTGAATACAATGAGCAGTTCTTC	CAIPKGAAEYNEQFF	TRBJ2-1	many	NA	TRBV12-3/TRBV12-4
TGCGCCAGCAGCCAAGAGGTTAGAGAGACCCAGTACTTC	CASSQEVRETQYF	TRBJ2-5	few	NA	TRBV4-3
TGTGCCAGCAGCTTCTCGGGACAGGGAAATTCACCCCTCCACTTT	CASSFSGQGNSPLHF	TRBJ1-6	NA	TRBD1	TRBV11-2
TGTGCCAGCAGCTTGGGGCCTGGACAGTTCTTC	CASSLGPGQFF	TRBJ2-1	many	NA	TRBV11-2
TGCGCCAGCAGCTCGAACCCTCCTAGCGGGGGGTTTGAGGAGTTCTTC	CASSSNPPSGGFEEFF	TRBJ2-1	few	TRBD2	TRBV5-1
TGCAGTGCTAGACTCAAGGGAAGACTAAATTCACCCCTCCACTTT	CSARLKGRLNSPLHF	TRBJ1-6	few	NA	TRBV20-1
TGTGCCATCTCCTTCCCAGGGGGCCTGAACACTGAAGCTTTCTTT	CAISFPGGLNTEAFF	TRBJ1-1	NA	TRBD1	TRBV10-3
TGTGCCAGCAGCCAAGTGAGTGGAGGAAGCTACACCTTC	CASSQVSGGSYTF	TRBJ1-2	few	NA	TRBV3-1
TGTGCCAGCAGCCCACAATCCGGGACTAGCGGGAGATACGAGCAGTACTTC	CASSPQSGTSGRYEQYF	TRBJ2-7	few	TRBD2	TRBV7-2
TGTGCCACCAGAGGGGGCGTAGCCGGGGAGACCCAGTACTTC	CATRGGVAGETQYF	TRBJ2-5	few	TRBD1	TRBV15
TGTGCCAGCAGTGCGCCAATTTGGGGGGGGGCATCTCAGCCCCAGCATTTT	CASSAPIWGGASQPQHF	TRBJ1-5	few	NA	TRBV12-3/TRBV12-4
TGCGCCAGCAGCGCCGGACAGGGCGGTAATTCACCCCTCCACTTT	CASSAGQGGNSPLHF	TRBJ1-6	NA	TRBD1	TRBV5-1
TGCGCCACCCGGGCCAACGTCCTGACTTTC	CATRANVLTF	TRBJ2-6	few	NA	TRBV10-2
TGTGCCAGCAGTGAAGCATGGGACCCCAAGACTGAAGCTTTCTTT	CASSEAWDPKTEAFF	TRBJ1-1	NA	NA	TRBV6-1
TGTGCCAGCAGCCCCAGACAGGGGTCGGGTATATACAATGAGCAGTTCTTC	CASSPRQGSGIYNEQFF	TRBJ2-1	few	TRBD1	TRBV7-2
TGTGCCAGCAGTTTAACAGGCCTACTTGGGAACATTCAGTACTTC	CASSLTGLLGNIQYF	TRBJ2-4	few	NA	TRBV27
TGTGCCAGGAGGGACAGGGGAAAAAATGAAAAACTGTTTTTT	CARRDRGKNEKLFF	TRBJ1-4	once	TRBD1	TRBV6-4
TGTGCCAGCAGCTTTGACACCGGCGGGGGTGGCTACACCTTC	CASSFDTGGGGYTF	TRBJ1-2	NA	NA	TRBV7-2
TGTGCCAGCAGCTTAGGTCGGAACTCCTACGAGCAGTACTTC	CASSLGRNSYEQYF	TRBJ2-7	many	NA	TRBV7-9
TGTGCCACCCTTTCTGCCGGAACCTACGAGCAGTACTTC	CATLSAGTYEQYF	TRBJ2-7	NA	NA	TRBV27
TGTGCCAGCAGTCTCTCTCGACTAGCCAATGAGCAGTTCTTC	CASSLSRLANEQFF	TRBJ2-1	NA	TRBD2	TRBV6-2/TRBV6-3
TGTGCCAGCGGCCGCCTGGCTGGGAGCTCCTACAATGAGCAGTTCTTC	CASGRLAGSSYNEQFF	TRBJ2-1	few	NA	TRBV12-3/TRBV12-4
TGTGCCAGCAGTGAGGGGGGCAGAGTTAATGAAAAACTGTTTTTT	CASSEGGRVNEKLFF	TRBJ1-4	NA	NA	TRBV6-1
TGCGCCAGCAGCCAAGATATCAGCGCCGGGGAGCTGTTTTTT	CASSQDISAGELFF	TRBJ2-2	many	NA	TRBV4-3
TGCAGCGTTGCGGCCGAAAAAACTAACTATGGCTACACCTTC	CSVAAEKTNYGYTF	TRBJ1-2	NA	NA	TRBV29-1
TGTGCCATCAGTGAGAGGGACCTCACAGATACGCAGTATTTT	CAISERDLTDTQYF	TRBJ2-3	NA	NA	TRBV10-3
TGTGCCAGCAGTTTTTCCAGGCCTCGCAATCAGCCCCAGCATTTT	CASSFSRPRNQPQHF	TRBJ1-5	few	NA	TRBV12-3/TRBV12-4